This T cell receptor (beta chain) comes out of a study of T cell responses to AZD1222 COVID-19 vaccine. Study results and caveats: Most donors were white British and more were female, and clonal diversity was possibly underestimated. The span of vaccine-associated CD4 TCRs extended across spike, with dominance at 160-218 and 743-854.

Trimming stripped 8 bases from V and 2 bases from J, with 10 bases between. This CDR3 is 13 amino acids long. Germline V gives CDR1 MNHEY, CDR2 SVGAGI. TCRdb keeps only in-frame clones here, not all; method: immunoSEQ multiplex PCR. The sample consists of more than 150,000 clones, about nine tenths of them appearing once. On this clone: Its antigen remains unknown. The same CDR3 arises from other DNA sequences in this sample as well.

V is TRBV6-5 and J is TRBJ1-5; D remains unclear. The origin of this receptor is an adult in good health. The sequences come from peripheral blood, collected on day 0 of AZD1222 vaccination. CDR3 residues: CASRLGGNQPQHF. CDR3 nucleotides: TGTGCCAGCCGGCTGGGTGGCAATCAGCCCCAGCATTTT.